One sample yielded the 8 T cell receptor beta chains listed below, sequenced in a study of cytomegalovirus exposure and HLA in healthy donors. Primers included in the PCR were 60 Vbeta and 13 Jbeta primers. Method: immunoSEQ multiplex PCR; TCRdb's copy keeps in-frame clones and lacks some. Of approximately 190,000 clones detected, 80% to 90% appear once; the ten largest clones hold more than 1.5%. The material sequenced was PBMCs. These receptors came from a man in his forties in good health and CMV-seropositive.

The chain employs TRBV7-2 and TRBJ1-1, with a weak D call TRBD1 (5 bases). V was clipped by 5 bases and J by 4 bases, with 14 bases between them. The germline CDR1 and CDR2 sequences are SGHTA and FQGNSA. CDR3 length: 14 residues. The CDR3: CASSPQGGVTEAFF. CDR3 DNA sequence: TGTGCCAGCAGCCCCCAGGGAGGTGTCACTGAAGCTTTCTTT.

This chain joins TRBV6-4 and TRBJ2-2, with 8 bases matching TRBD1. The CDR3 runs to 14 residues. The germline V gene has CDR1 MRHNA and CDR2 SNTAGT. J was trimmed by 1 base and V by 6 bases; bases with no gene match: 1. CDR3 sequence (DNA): TGTGCCAGCAGAACAGGGGGGAACACCGGGGAGCTGTTTTTT. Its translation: CASRTGGNTGELFF.

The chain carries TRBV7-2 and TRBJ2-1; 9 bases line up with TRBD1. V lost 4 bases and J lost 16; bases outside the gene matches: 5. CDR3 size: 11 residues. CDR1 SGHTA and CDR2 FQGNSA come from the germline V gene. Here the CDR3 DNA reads TGTGCCAGCAGCTCGGGGGGACAGGGTTTCTTC. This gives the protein CASSSGGQGFF. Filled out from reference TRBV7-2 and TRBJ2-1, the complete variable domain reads GAGVSQSPSNKVTEKGKDVELRCDPISGHTALYWYRQSLGQGLEFLIYFQGNSAPDKSGLPSDRFSAERTGGSVSTLTIQRTQQEDSAVYLCASSSGGQGFFGPGTRLTVL.

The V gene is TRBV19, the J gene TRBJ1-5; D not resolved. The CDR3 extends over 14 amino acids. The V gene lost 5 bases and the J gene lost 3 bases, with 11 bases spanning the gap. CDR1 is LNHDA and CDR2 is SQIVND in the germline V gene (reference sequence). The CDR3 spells CASSPPPLNQPQHF. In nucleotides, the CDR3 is TGTGCCAGTAGTCCTCCCCCTCTCAATCAGCCCCAGCATTTT. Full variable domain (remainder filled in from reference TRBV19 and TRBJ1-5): DGGITQSPKYLFRKEGQNVTLSCEQNLNHDAMYWYRQDPGQGLRLIYYSQIVNDFQKGDIAEGYSVSREKKESFPLTVTSAQKNPTAFYLCASSPPPLNQPQHFGDGTRLSIL.

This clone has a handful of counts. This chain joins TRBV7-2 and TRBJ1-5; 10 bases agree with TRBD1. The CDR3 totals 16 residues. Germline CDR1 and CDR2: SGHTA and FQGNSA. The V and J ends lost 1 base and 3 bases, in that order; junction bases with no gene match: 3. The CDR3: CASSLVGTGVNQPQHF. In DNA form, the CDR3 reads TGTGCCAGCAGCTTAGTGGGGACAGGGGTCAATCAGCCCCAGCATTTT.

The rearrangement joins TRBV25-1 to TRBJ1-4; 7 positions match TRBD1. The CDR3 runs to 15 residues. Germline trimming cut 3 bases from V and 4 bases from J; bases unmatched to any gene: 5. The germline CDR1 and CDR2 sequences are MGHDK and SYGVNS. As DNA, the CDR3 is TGTGCCAGCAGTGACCAGGGGGACAGTAATGAAAAACTGTTTTTT. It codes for CASSDQGDSNEKLFF.

This CDR3 reads CASSTGQGVFGYTF. CDR3 bases: TGTGCCAGCAGCACGGGACAGGGGGTATTCGGCTACACCTTC. The chain links TRBV7-9 to TRBJ1-2; 11 bases agree with TRBD1. The CDR3 contains 14 residues. CDR1 is SEHNR, CDR2 FQNEAQ, per germline (reference sequence). Trimming took 5 bases from V and 8 from J; bases not matched to a gene: 7.

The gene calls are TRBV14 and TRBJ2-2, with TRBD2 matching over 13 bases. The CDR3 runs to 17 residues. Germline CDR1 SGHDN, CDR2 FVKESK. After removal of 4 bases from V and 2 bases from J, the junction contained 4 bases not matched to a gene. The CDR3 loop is CASSLWTSGSNTGELFF. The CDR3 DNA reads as TGTGCCAGCAGCCTTTGGACTAGCGGGAGTAACACCGGGGAGCTGTTTTTT.